This T cell receptor beta chain was recorded in a study of blood T cells in healthy people across ages. Findings and caveats of the study: Higher diversity, along with more naive CD4+ cells, distinguished long-lived donors from aged donors. Older age went with lower TCR beta diversity per million T cells, in a roughly linear way.

Sample-barcoded 5' priming and a J-beta primer mix drove a second PCR of roughly 6 to 12 cycles. TCRdb analysed the 5' RACE reads with MiXCR anew, one entry per CDR3 protein. The data contain 650,000 to 700,000 distinct CDR3 sequences, around 50% of them singletons. The CDR3 runs to 19 residues. Germline CDR1 and CDR2: MNHEY and SVGEGT. Germline trimming cut 4 bases from V and 0 bases from J; bases unmatched to any gene: 13. Notes on this clonotype: Antigen: not known.

The sequenced sample consisted of blood. This chain uses TRBV6-2 or TRBV6-3 with TRBJ2-3; 10 bases agree with TRBD2. This TCR was recovered from a woman older than 75 in good health. The chain's CDR3 is CASSLGRTSGRVSTDTQYF. As DNA, the CDR3 is TGTGCCAGCAGTTTAGGTAGGACTAGCGGCCGCGTCAGCACAGATACGCAGTATTTT.